This T cell receptor beta chain comes out of a study of blood T cells in healthy people across ages. Study-wide points: Comparison with aged donors showed that long-lived donors had more naive CD4+ cells and higher diversity.

CDR3 length: 15 residues. V trimming: 5 bases; J trimming: 4 bases; junction bases outside the gene matches: 8. Germline lookup yields CDR1 MNHEY and CDR2 SVGEGT. Primers used in a second PCR of about 6 to 11 cycles were a sample-barcoded 5' primer and a J-beta primer mix. One entry per CDR3 protein, called by TCRdb with MiXCR from the 5' RACE reads. The sample contains about 1.6 million distinct CDR3 sequences, about 32% of which appear only once. This clonotype showed up just a few times. The target antigen is unknown. V usage is TRBV6-2 or TRBV6-3 and J usage is TRBJ2-3, with 8 bases matching TRBD2. This clonotype originated in a woman aged 25 to 39 in good health. Specimen: blood. The CDR3 region has the DNA TGTGCCAGCAGTCCACGAGGACTAGCAGCAGATACGCAGTATTTT. It encodes CASSPRGLAADTQYF.